Each of the 17 T cell receptor beta chains below was sequenced from the same sample in a study of glioma-infiltrating T cells after dendritic cell vaccination. Sequencing was performed with immunoSEQ multiplex PCR; in TCRdb, only in-frame clones are kept and a portion is missing. The data show fewer than 110,000 clones, roughly 76% seen once. This sample comprised blood, obtained before dendritic cell vaccination. Receptor source: a human donor with glioblastoma.

V and J are TRBV30 and TRBJ1-1; 8 bases fit TRBD1. The CDR3 is 13 residues long. Germline CDR1 reads GTSNPN; CDR2 reads SVGIG (reference sequence). The J segment lost 5 bases and the V segment lost 4 bases, leaving 6 bases of the junction unmatched. CDR3 residues: CAWNLQGGTEAFF. In DNA form, the CDR3 reads TGTGCCTGGAATCTACAGGGGGGGACTGAAGCTTTCTTT.

In regard to this clone: The sample holds other DNA sequences that translate to the same CDR3. The CDR3, as DNA: TGTGCCAGTAGCTCGGACAGGGGCAATCAGCCCCAGCATTTT. It yields the protein CASSSDRGNQPQHF. This chain uses TRBV19 with TRBJ1-5, with 8 bases lining up with TRBD1. The CDR3 is 14 residues long. Germline lookup yields CDR1 LNHDA and CDR2 SQIVND (reference sequence). J gave up 2 bases and V 6 bases, and 3 bases lay outside the gene matches.

The chain carries TRBV30 and TRBJ1-4; D is undetermined. Trimming left V 0 bases short and J 7 bases short, with 18 bases between. Germline CDR1 GTSNPN, CDR2 SVGIG (reference sequence). The CDR3 runs 16 residues. This chain's CDR3 is CAWSVYPREGSEKLFF. CDR3 coding DNA: TGTGCCTGGAGTGTATACCCCCGGGAGGGTAGTGAAAAACTGTTTTTT.

The chain combines TRBV6-5 with TRBJ2-2; D is perhaps TRBD1 (5 bases). CDR3 length: 12 residues. Germline lookup yields CDR1 MNHEY and CDR2 SVGAGI. Trimming left V 4 bases short and J 7 bases short, with 7 bases between. In DNA form, the CDR3 reads TGTGCCAGCAGTTTAAGGGGCGGGGAGCTGTTTTTT. As protein: CASSLRGGELFF.

The chain recombines TRBV27 with TRBJ1-1, with a possible D match to TRBD1 (5 bases). The CDR3 contains 18 residues. Trimming cost V 6 bases and J 3 bases, with 26 bases left between them. CDR1 is MNHEY and CDR2 is SMNVEV in the germline V gene (reference sequence). The CDR3 here is CASSPPGHLKRWDTEAFF. DNA of the CDR3: TGTGCCAGCAGCCCTCCTGGACATTTAAAACGGTGGGACACTGAAGCTTTCTTT.

The rearrangement links TRBV21-1 to TRBJ2-7; the table's TRBD1 call for D was not verified on the DNA. TRBV21-1 is annotated as a pseudogene. CDR3 length: 14 residues. As DNA, the CDR3 is TGTGCCAGCAGCAGCGGACAGTCCTCCTACGAGCAGTACTTC. As protein: CASSSGQSSYEQYF.

V usage is TRBV30 and J usage is TRBJ2-5, with TRBD2 identical over 10 bases. V shed 2 bases, J shed 10 bases, and the junction held 7 bases outside the gene matches. The CDR3 has 13 residues. Per the germline V gene, CDR1 is GTSNPN and CDR2 is SVGIG (reference sequence). In DNA form, the CDR3 reads TGTGCCTGGAGTAGGACTAGCGGAAGAGGCCAGTACTTC. Its protein is CAWSRTSGRGQYF.

This clone was detected only a few times. This chain uses TRBV6-5 with TRBJ1-5; 7 bases match TRBD1. J was trimmed by 0 bases and V by 5 bases; bases with no gene match: 4. This CDR3 spans 15 amino acids. Germline-derived CDR1 and CDR2 are MNHEY and SVGAGI. CDR3 sequence (DNA): TGTGCCAGCAGTCGAACAGGGGATAGCAATCAGCCCCAGCATTTT. Translated: CASSRTGDSNQPQHF.

This sequence joins TRBV4-3 and TRBJ1-1, with 8 bases identical to TRBD1. Germline V gene sequence: CDR1 LGHNA, CDR2 YSLEER. V lost 0 bases and J lost 0; bases outside the gene matches: 6. This CDR3 is 17 amino acids long. CDR3: CASSQDLGTGMNTEAFF. CDR3 nucleotide sequence: TGCGCCAGCAGCCAAGATCTGGGGACAGGAATGAACACTGAAGCTTTCTTT.

V gene TRBV19 combines with J gene TRBJ2-7, with D unresolved. In germline, CDR1 is LNHDA, CDR2 SQIVND (reference sequence). The CDR3 extends over 14 amino acids. With 5 bases removed from V and 6 bases from J, the gap between germline ends came to 17 bases. CDR3 sequence (DNA): TGTGCCAGTAGTCACCGGGTCCATTTCTTCGAGCAGTACTTC. Amino acid sequence: CASSHRVHFFEQYF. Full variable domain (rest looked up from reference TRBV19 and TRBJ2-7): DGGITQSPKYLFRKEGQNVTLSCEQNLNHDAMYWYRQDPGQGLRLIYYSQIVNDFQKGDIAEGYSVSREKKESFPLTVTSAQKNPTAFYLCASSHRVHFFEQYFGPGTRLTVT.

The chain combines TRBV12-5 with TRBJ1-1; D perhaps matches TRBD1 (5 bases). Germline V CDR1 and CDR2: LGHNT, FRNRAP. The CDR3 loop spans 15 amino acids. V was cut by 4 bases and J by 3 bases, with 15 bases left in between. Written as DNA, the CDR3 is TGTGCTAGTGGTTCTGCAGGGAGGCTAGACACTGAAGCTTTCTTT. Its protein is CASGSAGRLDTEAFF.

The chain combines TRBV19 with TRBJ1-2; 7 bases are a match to TRBD1. The CDR3 is made up of 13 amino acids. Germline CDR1 reads LNHDA; CDR2 reads SQIVND (reference sequence). V was clipped by 7 bases and J by 4 bases; unmatched bases: 6. The DNA for the CDR3 is TGTGCCAGTAACCGGGACAGCGTCTATGGCTACACCTTC. This encodes CASNRDSVYGYTF.

This clone was observed a handful of times. The genes are TRBV5-4 and TRBJ2-7; a possible D gene is TRBD2 (6 bases). Germline CDR1 and CDR2: SGHNT and YYREEE (reference sequence). This CDR3 has 19 amino acids. Trimming stripped 2 bases from V and 5 bases from J, with 29 bases between. The DNA of the CDR3 is TGTGCCAGCAGCTTCGGGCCCGGATCCCCGCGGGGCCAGTCCCACGAGCAGTACTTC. The encoded protein is CASSFGPGSPRGQSHEQYF.

The chain carries TRBV5-4 and TRBJ1-2; TRBD1 matches at 11 bases. CDR1 and CDR2 from the germline V gene are SGHNT and YYREEE (reference sequence). The junction had 2 bases not matched to a gene; V was cut back by 3 bases and J by 4 bases. The CDR3 is 14 residues long. The CDR3 sequence: CASSYGTGGYGYTF. DNA for the CDR3: TGTGCCAGCAGCTATGGGACAGGGGGCTATGGCTACACCTTC.

CDR3 bases: TGTGCCAGTAGTAAATCGACAGGGGGCGGCACTGAAGCTTTCTTT. Its protein is CASSKSTGGGTEAFF. The chain has TRBV19 and TRBJ1-1; 10 bases map to TRBD1. CDR3 size: 15 residues. In germline, CDR1 is LNHDA, CDR2 SQIVND (reference sequence). J lost 4 bases, V lost 4 bases, and 6 bases had no gene match.

The DNA for the CDR3 is TGTGCCAGCAGCGTCGGGACTAGTAGATTCCATGAGCAGTTCTTC. Amino acids: CASSVGTSRFHEQFF. The chain joins TRBV9 to TRBJ2-1, with 8 nucleotides matching TRBD2. The V gene end was trimmed by 2 bases and the J gene end by 8 bases; junction bases not matched to a gene: 9. This CDR3 has 15 amino acids. In germline, CDR1 is SGDLS, CDR2 YYNGEE.

The chain uses TRBV28 and TRBJ2-2, with 7 positions matching TRBD1. The CDR3 loop spans 15 amino acids. The V segment lost 3 bases and the J segment 2 bases; nucleotides outside the gene matches: 3. Germline lookup yields CDR1 MDHEN and CDR2 SYDVKM. DNA of the CDR3: TGTGCCAGCAGTTTGGGGGACAGCAACACCGGGGAGCTGTTTTTT. Translation: CASSLGDSNTGELFF.